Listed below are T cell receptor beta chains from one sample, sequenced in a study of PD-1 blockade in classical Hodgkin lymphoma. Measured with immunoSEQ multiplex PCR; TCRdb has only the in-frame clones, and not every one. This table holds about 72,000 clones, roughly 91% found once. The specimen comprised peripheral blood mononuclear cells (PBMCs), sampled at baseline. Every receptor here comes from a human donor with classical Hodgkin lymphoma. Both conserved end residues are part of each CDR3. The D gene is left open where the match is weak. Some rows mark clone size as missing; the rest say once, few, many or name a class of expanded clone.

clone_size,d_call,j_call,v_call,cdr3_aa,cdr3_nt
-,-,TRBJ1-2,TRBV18,CASSPPGAPQQGYTF,TGTGCCAGCTCACCACCGGGGGCCCCCCAGCAGGGCTACACCTTC
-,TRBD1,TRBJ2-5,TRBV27,CATQGAGTQYF,TGTGCCACACAGGGGGCTGGGACCCAGTACTTC
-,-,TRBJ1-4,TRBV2,CASSESQGTNEKLFF,TGTGCCAGCAGTGAATCCCAGGGGACTAATGAAAAACTGTTTTTT
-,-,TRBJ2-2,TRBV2,CASSVRDRVGGENTGELFF,TGTGCCAGCAGTGTCCGAGACAGGGTAGGAGGGGAAAACACCGGGGAGCTGTTTTTT
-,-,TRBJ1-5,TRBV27,CASSLFTGGGNQPQHF,TGTGCCAGCAGTTTATTCACCGGGGGCGGCAATCAGCCCCAGCATTTT
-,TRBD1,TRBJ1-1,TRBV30,CAWSVTKGAQAFF,TGTGCCTGGAGTGTAACAAAGGGGGCGCAGGCTTTCTTT
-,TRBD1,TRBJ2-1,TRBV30,CAWSVWTGYNEQFF,TGTGCCTGGAGTGTATGGACAGGGTACAATGAGCAGTTCTTC
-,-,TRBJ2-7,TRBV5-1,CASSLLVGESREQYF,TGCGCCAGCAGCTTGTTAGTGGGAGAATCGAGGGAGCAGTACTTC
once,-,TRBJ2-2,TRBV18,CASSPDGRSLNTGELFF,TGTGCCAGCTCACCTGACGGGCGCTCCTTGAACACCGGGGAGCTGTTTTTT
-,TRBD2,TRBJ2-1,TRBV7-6,CASSPKRGGSSYNEQFF,TGTGCCAGCAGCCCGAAGCGGGGCGGGAGCTCCTACAATGAGCAGTTCTTC
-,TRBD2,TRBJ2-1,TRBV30,CAWVSGRAPYNEQFF,TGTGCCTGGGTGAGCGGGAGGGCCCCCTACAATGAGCAGTTCTTC
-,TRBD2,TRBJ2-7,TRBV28,CASSLGGLAGVFEQYF,TGTGCCAGCAGTTTGGGAGGACTAGCGGGAGTTTTCGAGCAGTACTTC
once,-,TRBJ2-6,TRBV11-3,CASSFSAFGANVLTF,TGTGCCAGCAGCTTTTCTGCATTCGGGGCCAACGTCCTGACTTTC
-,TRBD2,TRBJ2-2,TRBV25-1,CASSEYGLAGGGTGELFF,TGTGCCAGCAGTGAATATGGCCTAGCGGGGGGAGGCACCGGGGAGCTGTTTTTT
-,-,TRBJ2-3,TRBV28,CASSLGVRTDTQYF,TGTGCCAGCAGTTTAGGGGTAAGGACAGATACGCAGTATTTT
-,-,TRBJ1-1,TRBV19,CASSSGAGTEAFF,TGTGCCAGTAGTAGCGGGGCGGGCACTGAAGCTTTCTTT
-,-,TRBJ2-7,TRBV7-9,CASSSTPQYF,TGTGCCAGCAGCTCCACCCCCCAGTACTTC
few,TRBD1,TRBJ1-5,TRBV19,CASTMDRTDNQPQHF,TGTGCCAGTACTATGGACAGGACCGACAATCAGCCCCAGCATTTT
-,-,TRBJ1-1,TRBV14,CASSQVLWTKNTEAFF,TGTGCCAGCAGCCAAGTACTCTGGACAAAGAACACTGAAGCTTTCTTT
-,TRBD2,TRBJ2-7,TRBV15,CATARGGSPYEQYF,TGTGCCACCGCCCGAGGCGGGAGCCCCTACGAGCAGTACTTC
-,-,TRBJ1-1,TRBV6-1,CASSEGVAFSTEAFF,TGTGCCAGCAGTGAAGGGGTTGCTTTCTCCACTGAAGCTTTCTTT
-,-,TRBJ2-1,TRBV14,CASSEGRHNEQFF,TGTGCCAGCAGCGAGGGACGGCATAATGAGCAGTTCTTC
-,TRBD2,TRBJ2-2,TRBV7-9,CASSALWAGGLTGELFF,TGTGCCAGCAGCGCCTTATGGGCGGGGGGTCTCACCGGGGAGCTGTTTTTT
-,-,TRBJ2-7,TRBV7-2,CASSLPRITSGRRYEQYF,TGTGCCAGCAGCTTACCCCGCATAACCAGCGGAAGACGGTACGAGCAGTACTTC
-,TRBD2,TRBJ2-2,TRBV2,CASSPFTSGTGELFF,TGTGCCAGCAGCCCTTTTACTAGCGGGACCGGGGAGCTGTTTTTT
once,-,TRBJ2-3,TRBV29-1,CSVPGSAEDTQYF,TGCAGCGTCCCAGGGTCCGCCGAAGATACGCAGTATTTT
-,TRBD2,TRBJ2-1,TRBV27,CASSRLAGANEQFF,TGTGCCAGCAGTAGACTAGCGGGAGCTAATGAGCAGTTCTTC
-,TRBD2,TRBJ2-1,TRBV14,CASSLLPPGGAWPHHNEQFF,TGTGCCAGCAGCCTCCTCCCACCCGGGGGGGCCTGGCCACACCACAATGAGCAGTTCTTC
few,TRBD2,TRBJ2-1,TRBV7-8,CASSLLLSGRDNEQFF,TGTGCCAGCAGCTTACTCCTTAGCGGGAGGGACAATGAGCAGTTCTTC
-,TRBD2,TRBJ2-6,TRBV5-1,CASSWGGRSSGANVLTF,TGCGCCAGCAGCTGGGGGGGACGGTCCTCTGGGGCCAACGTCCTGACTTTC
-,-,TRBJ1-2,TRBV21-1,CASSKGAGLVYGYTF,TGTGCCAGCAGCAAAGGGGCAGGGCTCGTCTATGGCTACACCTTC
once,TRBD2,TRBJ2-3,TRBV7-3,CASSPTSGVLDTQYF,TGTGCCAGCAGCCCGACTAGCGGGGTTTTAGATACGCAGTATTTT
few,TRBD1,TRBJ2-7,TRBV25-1,CASSHQGALDYEQYF,TGTGCCAGCAGTCACCAGGGGGCCCTCGATTACGAGCAGTACTTC
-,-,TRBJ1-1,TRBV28,CASSLDLRTGSEAFF,TGTGCCAGCAGTTTGGACCTCCGTACAGGGAGTGAAGCTTTCTTT
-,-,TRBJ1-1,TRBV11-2,CASSSIAAGGAFF,TGTGCCAGCAGCTCCATAGCAGCAGGCGGCGCTTTCTTT
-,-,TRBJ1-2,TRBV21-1,CASSVRDRGDIAVCGYTF,TGTGCCAGCAGCGTCCGGGACAGGGGGGATATAGCTGTGTGTGGCTACACCTTC
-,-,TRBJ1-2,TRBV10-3,CAITGGQTLSGGYTF,TGTGCCATCACGGGTGGACAGACCCTATCGGGTGGCTACACCTTC
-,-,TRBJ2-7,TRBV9,CASSHWQSEQYF,TGTGCCAGCAGCCACTGGCAGTCCGAGCAGTACTTC
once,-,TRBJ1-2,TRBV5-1,CASTQGSPTGGYTF,TGCGCCAGCACCCAGGGCTCCCCCACGGGGGGCTACACCTTC
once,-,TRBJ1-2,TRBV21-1,CASSKEAWRGAGYGYTF,TGTGCCAGCAGCAAAGAAGCTTGGAGGGGGGCAGGCTATGGCTACACCTTC
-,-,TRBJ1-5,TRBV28,CASYSQYGNQPQHF,TGTGCCAGCTACTCTCAGTATGGGAATCAGCCCCAGCATTTT
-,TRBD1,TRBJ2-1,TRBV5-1,CASSLEAQGEYNEQFF,TGCGCCAGCAGCTTGGAAGCACAGGGGGAGTACAATGAGCAGTTCTTC
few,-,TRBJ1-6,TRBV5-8,CASSLGLRSPLHF,TGTGCCAGCAGCTTAGGCCTTCGGTCACCCCTCCACTTT
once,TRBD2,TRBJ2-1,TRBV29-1,CSVTSGGSEQFF,TGCAGCGTGACCTCGGGGGGGAGTGAGCAGTTCTTC
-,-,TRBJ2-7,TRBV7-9,CASSPDRIYEQYF,TGTGCCAGCAGCCCCGACAGAATCTACGAGCAGTACTTC
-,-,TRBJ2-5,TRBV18,CASSAGKETQYF,TGTGCCAGCTCGGCGGGGAAAGAGACCCAGTACTTC
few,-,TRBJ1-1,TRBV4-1,CASSQAQGGLADTEAFF,TGCGCCAGCAGCCAAGCACAGGGAGGACTGGCTGACACTGAAGCTTTCTTT
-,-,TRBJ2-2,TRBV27,CASTHLKIGSGTGELFF,TGTGCCAGCACACACCTTAAAATTGGGAGCGGCACCGGGGAGCTGTTTTTT
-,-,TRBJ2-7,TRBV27,CASSLIGFQYGEQYF,TGTGCCAGCAGTTTAATCGGCTTCCAGTACGGCGAGCAGTACTTC
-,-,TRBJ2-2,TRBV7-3,CASSLSGTGELFF,TGTGCCAGCAGCTTAAGCGGCACCGGGGAGCTGTTTTTT
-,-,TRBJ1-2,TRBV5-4,CASSFGGNGGYTF,TGTGCCAGCAGCTTCGGCGGCAACGGCGGCTACACCTTC
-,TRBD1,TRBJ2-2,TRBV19,CASSIRQGANTGELFF,TGTGCCAGTAGTATTCGACAGGGGGCCAACACCGGGGAGCTGTTTTTT
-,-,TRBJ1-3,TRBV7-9,CASSLRSDHLSGNTIYF,TGTGCCAGCAGCTTACGGTCTGACCACCTCTCTGGAAACACCATATATTTT
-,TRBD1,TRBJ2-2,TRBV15,CATGTGSYTGELFF,TGTGCCACCGGGACAGGGTCTTACACCGGGGAGCTGTTTTTT
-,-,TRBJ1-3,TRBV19,CASSSAEIWSGGNTIYF,TGTGCCAGTAGTTCAGCTGAAATATGGTCGGGAGGAAACACCATATATTTT
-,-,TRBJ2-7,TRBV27,CASSWGADSYEQYF,TGTGCCAGCAGTTGGGGGGCCGATAGCTACGAGCAGTACTTC
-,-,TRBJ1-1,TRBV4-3,CASSQSRMNTEAFF,TGCGCCAGCAGCCAATCCCGGATGAACACTGAAGCTTTCTTT
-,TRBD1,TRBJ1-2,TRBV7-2,CASSTHTRDRGYGYTF,TGTGCCAGCAGCACACATACCCGGGACAGGGGCTATGGCTACACCTTC
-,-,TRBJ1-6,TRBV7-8,CASSLELGFSPLHF,TGTGCCAGCAGCTTAGAATTGGGGTTTTCACCCCTCCACTTT
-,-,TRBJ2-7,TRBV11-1,CASSLAGQASYEQYF,TGTGCCAGCAGCTTAGCAGGGCAAGCTTCCTACGAGCAGTACTTC